This T cell receptor beta chain was recorded in a study of beta chain features in type 1 diabetes. On the study more broadly: No patient-donor differences in age, gender, total cells or subset yield. General observations from the study: HLA effects on TCRB rearrangement stayed unresolved here. Researchers reported that naive, central memory and Treg TCRB repertoires appeared more similar in patients than in healthy donors.

CDR1 DFQATT and CDR2 SNEGSKA come from the germline V gene (reference sequence). The CDR3 runs 11 residues. Trimming shortened V by 1 base and J by 8 bases, and 5 bases separated the two germline ends. Heparinised blood was drawn once per donor, averaging approximately 100 mL. In regard to this clone: Its matching antigen is unknown.

cDNA synthesis used the whole RNA isolate, giving expressed TCRB sequences. Only in-frame clones appear in the TCRdb table, and some are missing; sequencing was by immunoSEQ multiplex PCR. Altogether around 200,000 clones are present, about 12% being singletons, with the ten largest covering roughly 0.56%. The specimen was central memory CD4+ T cells from blood. J is TRBJ1-4 and V is TRBV20-1; tentatively, D is TRBD1 (5 bases). The TCR sequence derives from a woman aged 18-29 years in good health. This CDR3 is CSARGQEKLFF. The CDR3 DNA reads as TGCAGTGCTAGAGGACAGGAAAAACTGTTTTTT.